The 30 T cell receptor beta chains in this list originate from one sample, sequenced in a study of shared clonotypes between healthy human individuals (TCRdb year 2020). Receptor amplification or capture employed the immunoSEQ multiplex PCR assay. TCRdb re-hosts the immuneACCESS table, in-frame sequences only. Its copies lack some clones; in the studies checked, an unresolved V gene accounts for under half of them, and the cause for the rest is not known. This sample gives about 2.4 million clones in total; roughly nine tenths of them show up just once. The biggest ten clones account for 0.14% of the sample. Input material: naive CD4+ T cells sorted from blood. The cell subset or site label, read with the paper, signifies: CD45RA+ positively selected. The receptors derive from a man in his late teens or twenties in good health.

The chain employs TRBV19 and TRBJ1-1, with D unclear. This CDR3 contains 16 residues. Trimming pared 5 bases from V and 5 bases from J, leaving 21 bases between. CDR1 and CDR2 from the germline V gene are LNHDA and SQIVND (reference sequence). DNA of the CDR3: TGTGCCAGTAGTCCTAGCTGGGCCCAATGGACGACTGAAGCTTTCTTT. Translated: CASSPSWAQWTTEAFF.

The chain uses TRBV7-3 and TRBJ1-1, with a possible D match to TRBD1 (5 bases). The V and J ends lost 3 bases and 5 bases respectively, with 10 bases between them. The CDR3 sequence is 13 residues long. Per germline, CDR1 SGHTA and CDR2 FQGTGA. The CDR3 nucleotides read TGTGCCAGCAGCTTCCGGGGGGAGACTGAAGCTTTCTTT. As protein: CASSFRGETEAFF.

This clone has more than one count but fewer than ten. J is TRBJ1-1 and V is TRBV18; D is unresolved. This CDR3 has 13 amino acids. The V gene's germline CDR1 is KGHSH and CDR2 LQKENI. With 3 bases removed from V and 3 bases from J, the gap between germline ends came to 8 bases. The CDR3 DNA is TGTGCCAGCTCACCTCCCCCGTACACTGAAGCTTTCTTT. It yields the protein CASSPPPYTEAFF.

This clone was counted between two and nine times. The chain links TRBV18 to TRBJ1-2, with D possibly TRBD1 on 5 matching bases. The CDR3 runs to 14 residues. Germline CDR1 is KGHSH and CDR2 is LQKENI. Trimming cost V 0 bases and J 4 bases, with 9 bases left between them. The DNA for the CDR3 is TGTGCCAGCTCACCACCCCCAGGGCTCTATGGCTACACCTTC. This codes for CASSPPPGLYGYTF. The full variable domain, in which reference TRBV18 and TRBJ1-2 provide the parts outside the CDR3, is NAGVMQNPRHLVRRRGQEARLRCSPMKGHSHVYWYRQLPEEGLKFMVYLQKENIIDESGMPKERFSAEFPKEGPSILRIQQVVRGDSAAYFCASSPPPGLYGYTFGSGTRLTVV.

This rearrangement joins TRBV5-5 to TRBJ2-7; perhaps TRBD2 as D (6 bases). The CDR3 has 15 amino acids. The germline V and J ends were trimmed by 1 base and 0 bases, with 11 bases remaining between them. CDR1 and CDR2 (germline): SGHKS, YYEKEE (reference sequence). CDR3 loop: CASSLSNSGSYEQYF. CDR3 DNA sequence: TGTGCCAGCAGCTTGTCGAATAGCGGCTCCTACGAGCAGTACTTC.

The rearrangement joins TRBV11-1 to TRBJ2-2; D is uncertain. Germline lookup yields CDR1 SGHAT and CDR2 FQDESV (reference sequence). CDR3 length equals 13 residues. Between the trimmed V and J ends, which lost 7 bases and 6 bases, there was a span of 12 bases. The CDR3 coding sequence is TGTGCCAGCACCCTTAGAGTCTCCGGGGAGCTGTTTTTT. This encodes CASTLRVSGELFF. Full variable domain (remainder filled in from reference TRBV11-1 and TRBJ2-2): EAEVAQSPRYKITEKSQAVAFWCDPISGHATLYWYRQILGQGPELLVQFQDESVVDDSQLPKDRFSAERLKGVDSTLKIQPAELGDSAMYLCASTLRVSGELFFGEGSRLTVL.

The rearrangement uses TRBV19 and TRBJ1-2; 9 bases align to TRBD1. In germline, CDR1 is LNHDA, CDR2 SQIVND (reference sequence). Trimming cost V 6 bases and J 10 bases; bases outside gene matches: 12. There are 14 residues in the CDR3. In DNA form, the CDR3 reads TGTGCCAGTAGCCCTACCGGGACAGGGATAGTCTACACCTTC. It yields the protein CASSPTGTGIVYTF.

J is TRBJ2-7 and V is TRBV10-1, with TRBD1 matching over 9 bases. V gave up 5 bases and J gave up 2 bases; unmatched junction bases: 4. CDR3 length equals 14 residues. Germline assignment: CDR1 WNHNN and CDR2 SYGVQD (reference sequence). The CDR3 DNA is TGCGCCAGCAGTTCCGGGACAGGGCCCTACGAGCAGTACTTC. This sequence encodes CASSSGTGPYEQYF.

This clone was recorded once. The rearrangement links TRBV5-1 to TRBJ2-5; D call uncertain. Germline CDR1 is SGHRS and CDR2 is YFSETQ. Trimming took off 0 bases at V and 4 bases at J, with 10 bases between the two ends. This CDR3 is 14 amino acids long. The CDR3 sequence is CASSLVQNRETQYF. The CDR3 nucleotides read TGCGCCAGCAGCTTGGTGCAGAACAGAGAGACCCAGTACTTC.

V and J are TRBV4-1 and TRBJ2-1; no definite D call. CDR3 length: 14 residues. V gave up 5 bases and J gave up 5 bases, with 13 bases separating them. Germline assignment: CDR1 MGHRA and CDR2 YSYEKL. The CDR3: CASSTLEAHNEQFF. CDR3 nucleotide sequence: TGCGCCAGCAGCACTCTAGAAGCCCACAATGAGCAGTTCTTC.

The V call is TRBV5-4, the J call TRBJ1-5; D is unresolved. Trimming stripped 4 bases from V and 7 bases from J, with 9 bases between. There are 12 residues in the CDR3. Germline CDR1 reads SGHNT; CDR2 reads YYREEE (reference sequence). In nucleotides, the CDR3 is TGTGCCAGCAGCGCCCCGGGGCAGCCCCAGCATTTT. Protein product: CASSAPGQPQHF.

V and J are TRBV25-1 and TRBJ2-1, with 12 bases matching TRBD2. Germline V lookup: CDR1 MGHDK, CDR2 SYGVNS. J lost 8 bases, V lost 5 bases, and 10 bases had no gene match. There are 16 residues in the CDR3. This chain's CDR3 is CASSPSSGGATDEQFF. In DNA form, the CDR3 reads TGTGCCAGCAGTCCCTCTAGCGGGGGGGCCACGGATGAGCAGTTCTTC.

V and J are TRBV4-1 and TRBJ1-2; unclear D gene. This CDR3 is 16 amino acids long. With 2 bases removed from V and 2 bases from J, the gap between germline ends came to 15 bases. From germline, CDR1 is MGHRA and CDR2 YSYEKL. This CDR3 reads CASSQHPSGGNYGYTF. Here the CDR3 DNA reads TGCGCCAGCAGCCAACATCCGTCGGGTGGAAACTATGGCTACACCTTC.

V gene TRBV7-2 combines with J gene TRBJ2-1; 10 nucleotides match TRBD2. The CDR3 extends over 15 amino acids. Trimming removed 6 bases from V and 1 base from J; junction bases left unmatched: 3. Germline assignment: CDR1 SGHTA and CDR2 FQGNSA. The CDR3 region is CASRIAGGSYNEQFF. As DNA, the CDR3 is TGTGCCAGCAGGATAGCGGGGGGTTCCTACAATGAGCAGTTCTTC.

The V and J genes are TRBV5-6 and TRBJ1-4; D gene ambiguous. CDR1 and CDR2 (germline): SGHDT, YYEEEE. This CDR3 contains 12 residues. Trimming took 4 bases from V and 6 from J, leaving 7 bases between them. CDR3 loop: CASSLLDEKLFF. The CDR3 DNA is TGTGCCAGCAGCCTCCTAGATGAAAAACTGTTTTTT.

V is TRBV2 and J is TRBJ1-1; D possibly corresponds to TRBD1 (6 bases). V was pared by 7 bases and J by 4 bases, with 13 bases between. Germline CDR1 SNHLY, CDR2 FYNNEI. This CDR3 is 13 amino acids long. The CDR3 sequence: CASTGDTSTEAFF. The CDR3 DNA reads TGTGCCAGCACCGGGGACACTAGCACTGAAGCTTTCTTT.

On this clone: Other DNA sequences in the same sample also yield this CDR3. The V and J genes are TRBV5-1 and TRBJ1-1, with D perhaps TRBD1 (5 bases). The CDR3 totals 13 residues. Looked up from germline, CDR1 is SGHRS and CDR2 is YFSETQ. The V end was cut by 0 bases, the J end by 8 bases, with 11 bases between. The CDR3 DNA reads TGCGCCAGCAGCTTGGGGCAGGGAGCGGAAGCTTTCTTT. Residues: CASSLGQGAEAFF.

The chain is built from TRBV6-5 and TRBJ1-3, with TRBD1 identical over 7 bases. Germline assignment: CDR1 MNHEY and CDR2 SVGAGI. The CDR3 loop spans 15 amino acids. V gave up 6 bases and J gave up 8 bases; unmatched junction bases: 13. The CDR3 DNA follows: TGTGCCAGCAGACCCCCTCTGACAGGGTTGGACACCATATATTTT. Protein: CASRPPLTGLDTIYF.

The J gene is TRBJ1-1, the V gene TRBV11-2; D ambiguous. Trimming took off 5 bases at V and 0 bases at J, with 10 bases between the two ends. From germline, CDR1 is SGHAT and CDR2 FQNNGV. This CDR3 comprises 14 residues. In DNA form, the CDR3 reads TGTGCCAGCAGCCAACAGCGACTGAACACTGAAGCTTTCTTT. It specifies CASSQQRLNTEAFF. The entire variable domain, with the rest obtained from reference TRBV11-2 and TRBJ1-1, is as follows: EAGVAQSPRYKIIEKRQSVAFWCNPISGHATLYWYQQILGQGPKLLIQFQNNGVVDDSQLPKDRFSAERLKGVDSTLKIQPAKLEDSAVYLCASSQQRLNTEAFFGQGTRLTVV.

The rearrangement links TRBV4-1 to TRBJ1-2, with D unresolved. CDR3 length equals 13 residues. The germline CDR1 and CDR2 sequences are MGHRA and YSYEKL. V was clipped by 0 bases and J by 6 bases, with 8 bases between them. The CDR3 nucleotides read TGCGCCAGCAGCCAAGATGTAAGTAATGGCTACACCTTC. The encoded protein is CASSQDVSNGYTF.

V is TRBV11-2 and J is TRBJ1-2; D gene unclear. The germline V and J ends were trimmed by 5 bases and 3 bases, with 13 bases remaining between them. CDR3 length equals 14 residues. Germline V CDR1 and CDR2: SGHAT, FQNNGV. The CDR3: CASSRGGPYYGYTF. CDR3 sequence (DNA): TGTGCCAGCAGCCGCGGAGGTCCTTACTATGGCTACACCTTC.

The chain couples TRBV4-1 to TRBJ2-5; the match to TRBD2 covers 12 bases. CDR3 length: 17 residues. Germline CDR1 and CDR2: MGHRA and YSYEKL. Trimming took 0 bases from V and 5 from J; bases not matched to a gene: 7. The CDR3 sequence is CASSQDRLAGGSETQYF. The CDR3 nucleotides read TGCGCCAGCAGCCAAGATCGGCTAGCGGGAGGGTCGGAGACCCAGTACTTC.

On this clone: This CDR3 is also generated by other DNA sequences in the sample. The chain carries TRBV19 and TRBJ2-5; tentative D call: TRBD1 (5 bases). The CDR3 is made up of 13 amino acids. The germline gives CDR1 LNHDA, CDR2 SQIVND (reference sequence). V lost 3 bases and J lost 5, with 10 bases in between. The CDR3 DNA follows: TGTGCCAGTAGTATTGCAGGGTGGGAGACCCAGTACTTC. Its translation: CASSIAGWETQYF. Using reference TRBV19 and TRBJ2-5 for the parts outside the CDR3, the full variable domain is DGGITQSPKYLFRKEGQNVTLSCEQNLNHDAMYWYRQDPGQGLRLIYYSQIVNDFQKGDIAEGYSVSREKKESFPLTVTSAQKNPTAFYLCASSIAGWETQYFGPGTRLLVL.

The V and J genes are TRBV10-3 and TRBJ2-7, with D perhaps TRBD1 (7 bases). This CDR3 has 15 amino acids. Trimming cost V 3 bases and J 3 bases, with 15 bases left between them. Germline V lookup: CDR1 ENHRY, CDR2 SYGVKD. The CDR3 DNA follows: TGTGCCATCAGTGAAGGCGGGACAGCCAGCTACGAGCAGTACTTC. This encodes CAISEGGTASYEQYF.

The gene calls are TRBV6-1 and TRBJ2-7; no clear D gene. The CDR3 runs to 12 residues. Trimming shortened V by 5 bases and J by 5 bases, and 10 bases separated the two germline ends. Germline V gene sequence: CDR1 MNHNS, CDR2 SASEGT. The CDR3 is CASSRGIDEQYF. CDR3 in DNA: TGTGCCAGCAGTCGTGGAATAGACGAGCAGTACTTC.

In its sample, this clone was seen once. V usage is TRBV7-3 and J usage is TRBJ2-5, with D possibly being TRBD1 or TRBD2 (6 bases each). There are 15 residues in the CDR3. Looked up from germline, CDR1 is SGHTA and CDR2 is FQGTGA. Between the trimmed V and J ends, which lost 1 base and 1 base, there was a span of 10 bases. The DNA of the CDR3 is TGTGCCAGCAGCTTAAACCCGGGGGCCCAAGAGACCCAGTACTTC. Protein sequence: CASSLNPGAQETQYF.

This chain links TRBV5-6 with TRBJ2-1, with 11 nucleotides matching TRBD2. The germline CDR1 and CDR2 sequences are SGHDT and YYEEEE. The CDR3 covers 16 residues. V trimming: 6 bases; J trimming: 4 bases; junction bases outside the gene matches: 9. The CDR3 nucleotides read TGTGCCAGCAACACGGATAGCGGGAGGGCTTACAATGAGCAGTTCTTC. As protein: CASNTDSGRAYNEQFF.

The chain combines TRBV7-2 with TRBJ2-3, with 7 bases fitting TRBD2. Looked up from germline, CDR1 is SGHTA and CDR2 is FQGNSA. The CDR3 is made up of 14 amino acids. V trimming: 5 bases; J trimming: 6 bases; junction bases outside the gene matches: 8. CDR3 DNA sequence: TGTGCCAGCAGCCGGACTAGGTCCGTCGATACGCAGTATTTT. This sequence encodes CASSRTRSVDTQYF. Together with reference TRBV7-2 and TRBJ2-3, the CDR3 gives the full variable domain: GAGVSQSPSNKVTEKGKDVELRCDPISGHTALYWYRQSLGQGLEFLIYFQGNSAPDKSGLPSDRFSAERTGGSVSTLTIQRTQQEDSAVYLCASSRTRSVDTQYFGPGTRLTVL.

The chain carries TRBV5-4 and TRBJ2-7, with 8 bases identical to TRBD2. Trimming cost V 4 bases and J 0 bases; bases outside gene matches: 6. Germline V lookup: CDR1 SGHNT, CDR2 YYREEE (reference sequence). The length of the CDR3 is 15 residues. DNA for the CDR3: TGTGCCAGCAGCGATCAAAGCGGGAGCTCCTACGAGCAGTACTTC. It specifies CASSDQSGSSYEQYF.

This chain uses TRBV2 with TRBJ2-7; TRBD1 aligns across 9 bases. Trimming at V came to 7 bases and at J to 6 bases, leaving 7 bases not matched to a gene. The CDR3 runs 13 residues. The V gene's germline CDR1 is SNHLY and CDR2 FYNNEI. The CDR3 DNA reads as TGTGCCAGCAACCGGGACAGGGTGTCCGAGCAGTACTTC. It codes for CASNRDRVSEQYF.